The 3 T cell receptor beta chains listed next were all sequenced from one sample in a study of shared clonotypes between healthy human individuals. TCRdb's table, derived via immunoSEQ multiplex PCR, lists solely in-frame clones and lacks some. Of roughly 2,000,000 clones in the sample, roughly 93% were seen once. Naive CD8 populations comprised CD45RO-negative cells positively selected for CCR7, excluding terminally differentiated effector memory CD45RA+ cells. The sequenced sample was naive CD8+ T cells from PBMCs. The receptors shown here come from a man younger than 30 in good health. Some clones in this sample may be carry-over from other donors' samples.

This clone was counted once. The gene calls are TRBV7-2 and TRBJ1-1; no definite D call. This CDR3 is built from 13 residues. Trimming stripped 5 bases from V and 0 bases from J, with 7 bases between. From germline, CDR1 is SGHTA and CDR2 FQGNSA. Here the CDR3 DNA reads TGTGCCAGCAGCCATGCCTTGAACACTGAAGCTTTCTTT. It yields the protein CASSHALNTEAFF.

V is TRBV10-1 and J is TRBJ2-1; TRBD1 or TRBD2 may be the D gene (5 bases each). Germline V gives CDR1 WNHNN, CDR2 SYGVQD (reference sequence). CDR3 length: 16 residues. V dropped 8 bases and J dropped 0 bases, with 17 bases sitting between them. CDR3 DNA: TGCGCCAGCTCCGAAGTGTGGGGGAGCTCCTACAATGAGCAGTTCTTC. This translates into CASSEVWGSSYNEQFF.

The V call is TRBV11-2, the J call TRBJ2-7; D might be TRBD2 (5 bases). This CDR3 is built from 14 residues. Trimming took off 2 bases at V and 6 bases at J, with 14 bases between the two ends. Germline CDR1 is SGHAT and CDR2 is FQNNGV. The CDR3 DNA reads TGTGCCAGCAGCTTAACTAGGTTCTTCCTCGAGCAGTACTTC. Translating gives CASSLTRFFLEQYF. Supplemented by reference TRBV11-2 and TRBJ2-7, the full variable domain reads EAGVAQSPRYKIIEKRQSVAFWCNPISGHATLYWYQQILGQGPKLLIQFQNNGVVDDSQLPKDRFSAERLKGVDSTLKIQPAKLEDSAVYLCASSLTRFFLEQYFGPGTRLTVT.